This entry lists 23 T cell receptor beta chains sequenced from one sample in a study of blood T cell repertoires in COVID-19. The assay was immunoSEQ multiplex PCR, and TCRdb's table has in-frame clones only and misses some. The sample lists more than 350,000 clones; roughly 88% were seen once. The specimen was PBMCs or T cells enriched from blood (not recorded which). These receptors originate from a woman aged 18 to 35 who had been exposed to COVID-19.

DNA of the CDR3: TGTGCCAGCAGCCTGCCGACTAGCGGGAGTGACGAGCAGTACTTC. Its protein is CASSLPTSGSDEQYF. V gene TRBV13 combines with J gene TRBJ2-7; TRBD2 agrees at 12 bases. This CDR3 is built from 15 residues. The ends lost 5 bases at V and 5 bases at J; junction bases unmatched: 7. Germline CDR1 and CDR2: PRHDT and FYEKMQ (reference sequence). Full variable domain (outside the CDR3, taken from reference TRBV13 and TRBJ2-7): AAGVIQSPRHLIKEKRETATLKCYPIPRHDTVYWYQQGPGQDPQFLISFYEKMQSDKGSIPDRFSAQQFSDYHSELNMSSLELGDSALYFCASSLPTSGSDEQYFGPGTRLTVT.

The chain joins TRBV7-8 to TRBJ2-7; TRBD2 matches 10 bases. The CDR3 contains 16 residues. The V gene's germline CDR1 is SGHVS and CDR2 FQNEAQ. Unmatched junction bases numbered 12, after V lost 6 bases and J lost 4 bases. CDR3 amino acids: CASRSKASGSSYEQYF. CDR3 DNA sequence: TGTGCCAGCAGGTCGAAGGCTAGCGGGAGTTCATACGAGCAGTACTTC.

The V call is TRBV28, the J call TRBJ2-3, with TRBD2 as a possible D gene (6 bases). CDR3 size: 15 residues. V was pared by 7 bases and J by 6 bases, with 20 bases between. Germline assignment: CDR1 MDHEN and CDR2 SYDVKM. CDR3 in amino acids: CASTSDYRAVDTQYF. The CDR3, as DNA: TGTGCCAGCACTTCGGACTACCGCGCGGTGGATACGCAGTATTTT.

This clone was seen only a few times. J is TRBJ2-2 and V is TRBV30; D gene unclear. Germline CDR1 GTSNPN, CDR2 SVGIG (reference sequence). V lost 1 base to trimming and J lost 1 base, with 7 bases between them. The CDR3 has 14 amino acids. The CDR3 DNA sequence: TGTGCCTGGAGTGGAACAGTGAACACCGGGGAGCTGTTTTTT. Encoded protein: CAWSGTVNTGELFF.

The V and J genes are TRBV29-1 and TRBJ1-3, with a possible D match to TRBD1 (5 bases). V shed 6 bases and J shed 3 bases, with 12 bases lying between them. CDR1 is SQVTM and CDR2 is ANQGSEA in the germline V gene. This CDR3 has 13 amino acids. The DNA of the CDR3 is TGCAGCGTCGATGACAGAGTTGGAAACACCATATATTTT. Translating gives CSVDDRVGNTIYF.

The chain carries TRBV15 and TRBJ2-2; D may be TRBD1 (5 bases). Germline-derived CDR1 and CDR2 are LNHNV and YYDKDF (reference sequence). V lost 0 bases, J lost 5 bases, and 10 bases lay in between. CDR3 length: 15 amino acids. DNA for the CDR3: TGTGCCACCAGCAGAGAAGTGACAGTAACCGGGGAGCTGTTTTTT. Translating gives CATSREVTVTGELFF. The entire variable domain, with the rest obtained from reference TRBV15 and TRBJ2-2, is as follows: DAMVIQNPRYQVTQFGKPVTLSCSQTLNHNVMYWYQQKSSQAPKLLFHYYDKDFNNEADTPDNFQSRRPNTSFCFLDIRSPGLGDTAMYLCATSREVTVTGELFFGEGSRLTVL.

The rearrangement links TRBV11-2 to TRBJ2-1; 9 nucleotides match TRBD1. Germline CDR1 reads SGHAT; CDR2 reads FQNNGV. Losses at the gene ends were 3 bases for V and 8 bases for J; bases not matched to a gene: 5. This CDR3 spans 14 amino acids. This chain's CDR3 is CASSLDRGLDEQFF. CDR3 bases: TGTGCCAGCAGCTTGGACAGGGGTTTGGATGAGCAGTTCTTC.

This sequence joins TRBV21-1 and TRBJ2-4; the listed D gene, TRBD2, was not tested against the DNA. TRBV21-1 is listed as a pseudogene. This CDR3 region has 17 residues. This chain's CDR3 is CAPPPFDRLWGGNIQYF. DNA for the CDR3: TGTGCCCCTCCCCCCTTCGACCGTCTTTGGGGAGGGAACATTCAGTACTTC.

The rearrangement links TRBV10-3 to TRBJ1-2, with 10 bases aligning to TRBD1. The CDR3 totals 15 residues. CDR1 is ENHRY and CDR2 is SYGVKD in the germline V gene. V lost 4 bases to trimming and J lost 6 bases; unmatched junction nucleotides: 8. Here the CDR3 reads CAISGMDRGMNGYTF. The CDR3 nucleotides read TGTGCCATCAGTGGGATGGACAGGGGGATGAATGGCTACACCTTC.

CDR3: CASSSVRREGSEQYF. CDR3 nucleotides: TGCGCCAGCAGCTCCGTCCGCAGGGAGGGGAGCGAGCAGTACTTC. This sequence joins TRBV5-1 and TRBJ2-7, with 7 bases aligning to TRBD2. The J segment lost 6 bases and the V segment lost 3 bases, leaving 12 bases of the junction unmatched. The germline CDR1 and CDR2 sequences are SGHRS and YFSETQ. CDR3 length: 15 amino acids.

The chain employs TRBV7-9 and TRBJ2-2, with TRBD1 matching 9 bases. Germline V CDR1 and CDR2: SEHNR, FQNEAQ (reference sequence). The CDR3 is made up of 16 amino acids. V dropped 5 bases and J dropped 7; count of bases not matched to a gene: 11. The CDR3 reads CASSDLDRGMGGELFF. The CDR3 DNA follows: TGTGCCAGCAGCGACCTTGACAGGGGGATGGGCGGGGAGCTGTTTTTT.

The CDR3 nucleotides read TGTGCCAGCAGCCCGACAGGGGGCTACGAGCAGTACTTC. This translates into CASSPTGGYEQYF. The V gene is TRBV28, the J gene TRBJ2-7; 9 bases agree with TRBD1. The junction had 3 bases not matched to a gene; V was cut back by 6 bases and J by 3 bases. The germline V gene has CDR1 MDHEN and CDR2 SYDVKM. There are 13 residues in the CDR3.

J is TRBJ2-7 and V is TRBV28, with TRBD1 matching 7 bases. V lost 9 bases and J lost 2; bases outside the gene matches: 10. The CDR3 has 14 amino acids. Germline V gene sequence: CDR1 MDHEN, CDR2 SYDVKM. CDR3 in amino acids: CASSPGQVAYEQYF. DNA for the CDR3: TGTGCCAGTTCCCCCGGACAGGTGGCCTACGAGCAGTACTTC.

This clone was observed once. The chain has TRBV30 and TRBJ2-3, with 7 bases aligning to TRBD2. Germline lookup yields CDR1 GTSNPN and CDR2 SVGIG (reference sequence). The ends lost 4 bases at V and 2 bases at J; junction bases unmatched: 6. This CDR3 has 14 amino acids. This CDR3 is CAWKGGIITDTQYF. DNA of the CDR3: TGTGCCTGGAAGGGAGGGATCATCACAGATACGCAGTATTTT.

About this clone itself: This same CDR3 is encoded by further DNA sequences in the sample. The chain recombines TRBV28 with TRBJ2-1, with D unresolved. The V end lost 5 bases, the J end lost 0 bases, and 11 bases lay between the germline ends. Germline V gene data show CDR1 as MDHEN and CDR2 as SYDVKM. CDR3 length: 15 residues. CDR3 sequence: CASSDARSSYNEQFF. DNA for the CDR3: TGTGCCAGCAGTGACGCTAGGTCCTCCTACAATGAGCAGTTCTTC.

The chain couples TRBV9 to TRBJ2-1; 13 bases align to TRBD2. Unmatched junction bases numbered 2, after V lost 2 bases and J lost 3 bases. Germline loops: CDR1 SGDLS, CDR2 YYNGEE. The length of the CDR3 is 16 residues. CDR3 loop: CASSVGLAGVYNEQFF. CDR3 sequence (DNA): TGTGCCAGCAGCGTCGGACTAGCGGGAGTCTACAATGAGCAGTTCTTC. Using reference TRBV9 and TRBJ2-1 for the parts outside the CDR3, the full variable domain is DSGVTQTPKHLITATGQRVTLRCSPRSGDLSVYWYQQSLDQGLQFLIQYYNGEERAKGNILERFSAQQFPDLHSELNLSSLELGDSALYFCASSVGLAGVYNEQFFGPGTRLTVL.

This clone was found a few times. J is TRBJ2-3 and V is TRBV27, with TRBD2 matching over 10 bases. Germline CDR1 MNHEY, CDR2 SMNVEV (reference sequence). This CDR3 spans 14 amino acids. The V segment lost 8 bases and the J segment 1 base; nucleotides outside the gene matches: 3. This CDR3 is CASSSGRGTDTQYF. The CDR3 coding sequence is TGTGCCAGCTCCAGCGGGAGGGGCACAGATACGCAGTATTTT.

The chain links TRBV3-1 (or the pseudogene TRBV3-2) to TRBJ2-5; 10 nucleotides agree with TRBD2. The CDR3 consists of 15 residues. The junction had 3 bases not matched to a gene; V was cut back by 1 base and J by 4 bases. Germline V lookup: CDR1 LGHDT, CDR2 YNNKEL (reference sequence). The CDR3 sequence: CASSQGIAGGETQYF. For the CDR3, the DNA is TGTGCCAGCAGCCAAGGAATAGCGGGAGGAGAGACCCAGTACTTC.

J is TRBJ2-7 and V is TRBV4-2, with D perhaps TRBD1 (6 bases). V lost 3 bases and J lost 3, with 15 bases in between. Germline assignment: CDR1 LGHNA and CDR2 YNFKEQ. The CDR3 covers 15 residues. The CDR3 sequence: CASSQGDRRLYEQYF. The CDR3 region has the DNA TGTGCCAGCAGCCAGGGCGACAGGAGACTCTACGAGCAGTACTTC.

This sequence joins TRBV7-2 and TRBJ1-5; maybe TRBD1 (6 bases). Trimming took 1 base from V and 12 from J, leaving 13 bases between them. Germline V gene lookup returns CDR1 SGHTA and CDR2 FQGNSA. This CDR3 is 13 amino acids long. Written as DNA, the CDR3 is TGTGCCAGCAGCTTAGATAAGAGGGGGAACCAGCATTTT. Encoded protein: CASSLDKRGNQHF.

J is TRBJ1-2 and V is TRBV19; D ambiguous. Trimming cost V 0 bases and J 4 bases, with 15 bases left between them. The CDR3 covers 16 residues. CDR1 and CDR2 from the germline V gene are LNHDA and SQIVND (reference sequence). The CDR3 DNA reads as TGTGCCAGTAGTATAGATCGGGTAGGAGCCCCCTATGGCTACACCTTC. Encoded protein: CASSIDRVGAPYGYTF.

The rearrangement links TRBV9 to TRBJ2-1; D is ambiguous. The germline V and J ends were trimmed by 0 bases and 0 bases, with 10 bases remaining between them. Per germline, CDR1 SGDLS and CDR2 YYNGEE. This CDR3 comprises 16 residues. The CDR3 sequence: CASSVGSMSSYNEQFF. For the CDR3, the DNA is TGTGCCAGCAGCGTAGGCTCCATGAGCTCCTACAATGAGCAGTTCTTC.

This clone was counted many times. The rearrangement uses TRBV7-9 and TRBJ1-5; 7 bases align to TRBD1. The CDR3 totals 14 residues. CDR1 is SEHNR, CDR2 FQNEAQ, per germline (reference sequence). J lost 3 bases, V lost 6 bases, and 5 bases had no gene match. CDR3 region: CASSGGQDNQPQHF. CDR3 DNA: TGTGCCAGCAGTGGCGGACAGGACAATCAGCCCCAGCATTTT.